A selection of T cell receptor beta chains follows, all from one sample in a study of T cell repertoires in cytomegalovirus infection. TCRdb recomputed calls from the reads with MiXCR, one row per CDR3 protein. The data show approximately 500,000 distinct CDR3 sequences, 16% seen once. The sample comprised CD8+ T cells from PBMCs. All receptors come from a human donor in good health (CMV status not recorded). Some clones in this sample may be carry-over from other donors' samples. Both conserved end residues are part of each CDR3. Fields, in order: D gene, J gene, V gene, clone size, CDR3 DNA, CDR3 protein. The D gene is left open where the match is weak. Clone size, where shown, is once, few, many, or a class for clones that have expanded.

>TRBD1|TRBJ1-5|TRBV5-6|few
TGTGCCAGCAGCTCGAACCGGGACAGGGGGCCTATGGTGGGTCAGCCCCAGCATTTT
CASSSNRDRGPMVGQPQHF
>-|TRBJ1-1|TRBV4-2|few
TGTGCCAGCAGCCAAGTACAGGGTGGGACTGAAGCTTTCTTT
CASSQVQGGTEAFF
>-|TRBJ2-7|TRBV3-1|few
TGTGCCAGCAGCCCCAGCGCCGGTCTCTCCTACGAGCAGTACTTC
CASSPSAGLSYEQYF
>-|TRBJ2-1|TRBV27|many
TGTGCCAGCAGTTCACGTCTAGGGAGCGACAATGAGCAGTTCTTC
CASSSRLGSDNEQFF
>TRBD2|TRBJ2-7|TRBV6-6|few
TGTGCCAGCAGTTCCCCGCCGGATAGCGGGAGAACCGAGCAGTACTTC
CASSSPPDSGRTEQYF
>TRBD2|TRBJ2-1|TRBV20-1|-
TGCAGTGCTAGGCGACTAGCGGGAGGGTACTACAATGAGCAGTTCTTC
CSARRLAGGYYNEQFF
>TRBD1|TRBJ2-1|TRBV11-2|many
TGTGCCAGCAGCTTAGGCAGGGGGTCGGCCAATGAGCAGTTCTTC
CASSLGRGSANEQFF
>-|TRBJ2-1|TRBV9|-
TGTGCCAGCAGCGTTGGAGGCAGGGCTTACAATGAGCAGTTCTTC
CASSVGGRAYNEQFF
>TRBD1|TRBJ2-5|TRBV5-5|few
TGTGCCAGCAGCTTTTCAGACAGGGTCTCAGAGACCCAGTACTTC
CASSFSDRVSETQYF
>TRBD1|TRBJ2-1|TRBV4-1|many
TGCGCCAGCAGCCAACGGGCCGGACAGGGTTTCTACAATGAGCAGTTCTTC
CASSQRAGQGFYNEQFF
>-|TRBJ2-1|TRBV14|-
TGTGCCAGCAGCCAAGATGAGGGCAGCTCCTACAATGAGCAGTTCTTC
CASSQDEGSSYNEQFF
>TRBD2|TRBJ2-3|TRBV6-5|-
TGTGCCTGCAAGAGCGGGAGGCGTCATACAGATACGCAGTATTTT
CACKSGRRHTDTQYF
>-|TRBJ2-1|TRBV29-1|many
TGCAGCGTTGATCAGGTTGGAAACAATGAGCAGTTCTTC
CSVDQVGNNEQFF
>-|TRBJ1-1|TRBV15|-
TGTGCCACCAGCAGAGAAAACTCTGAAGCTTTCTTT
CATSRENSEAFF
>TRBD1|TRBJ2-1|TRBV15|many
TGTGCCACCAGCAGACCTGGACAGGGGGCCGCAGTCGACAATGAGCAGTTCTTC
CATSRPGQGAAVDNEQFF
>-|TRBJ2-3|TRBV6-5|-
TGTGCCAGCAGTTACTCTGGGGTCTTTGCTAGCACAGATACGCAGTATTTT
CASSYSGVFASTDTQYF
>TRBD2|TRBJ2-7|TRBV3-1|-
TGTGCCAGCAGCCAAGAGCCTAGCGGTTCCTACGAGCAGTACTTC
CASSQEPSGSYEQYF
>TRBD1|TRBJ2-5|TRBV7-8|many
TGTGCCAGCAGCTTAGGGACCGGACAGGGTCATTGGGAGACCCAGTACTTC
CASSLGTGQGHWETQYF
>TRBD2|TRBJ2-7|TRBV28|many
TGTGCCAGCAGTTTACGGGGCGGGAGGGTCGCCTACGAGCAGTACTTC
CASSLRGGRVAYEQYF
>TRBD1|TRBJ1-6|TRBV6-4|many
TGTGCCAGCAGTGCGAACAGGGGCTCACCCCTCCACTTT
CASSANRGSPLHF
>TRBD2|TRBJ2-1|TRBV6-5|few
TGTGCCAGCAGTCCGACTAGCGGGATTCCCAATGAGCAGTTCTTC
CASSPTSGIPNEQFF
>-|TRBJ2-1|TRBV7-6|many
TGTGCCAGCAGCCAATTGGGGGGAAGTGACAATGAGCAGTTCTTC
CASSQLGGSDNEQFF
>TRBD1|TRBJ1-2|TRBV10-3|few
TGTGCCATCAGTGAGCCGGGACAGGCCTATGGCTACACCTTC
CAISEPGQAYGYTF
>-|TRBJ1-4|TRBV19|-
TGTGCCAGTAGTCTCGGACTACTGAATGAAAAACTGTTTTTT
CASSLGLLNEKLFF
>-|TRBJ2-7|TRBV6-5|many
TGTGCCAGCAGTTACGGGGAAAGATCCTACGAGCAGTACTTC
CASSYGERSYEQYF
>TRBD1|TRBJ1-2|TRBV28|-
TGTGCCAGCAGTTTTTGGGACAGGGAAAAACCTTCTAGGAACACCTTC
CASSFWDREKPSRNTF
>-|TRBJ1-1|TRBV4-1|-
TGCGCCAGCAGCCGGCGTCAGGGGTCTAACACTGAAGCTTTCTTT
CASSRRQGSNTEAFF
>-|TRBJ1-5|TRBV2|-
TGTGCCAGCAGCCAATCGAAAGGGGGAAATCAGCCCCAGCATTTT
CASSQSKGGNQPQHF
>-|TRBJ2-7|TRBV7-9|many
TGTGCCAGCAGCTCCCAGGGGGAGCAGTACTTC
CASSSQGEQYF
>TRBD2|TRBJ2-5|TRBV7-2|many
TGTGCCAGCAGCGCGGGACTAGCCCTATTGGGGGAGACCCAGTACTTC
CASSAGLALLGETQYF
>TRBD1|TRBJ2-2|TRBV10-3|few
TGTGCCATCAGTGCCCGGGACAGGGATTATGCGAACACCGGGGAGCTGTTTTTT
CAISARDRDYANTGELFF
>TRBD1|TRBJ2-7|TRBV10-3|many
TGTGCCATCAGTGAGCCTGGGACAGGGGGCGGGAACGAGCAGTACTTC
CAISEPGTGGGNEQYF
>-|TRBJ2-6|TRBV12-3/TRBV12-4|many
TGTGCCAGCAGTTCAGTTGAAGGCGGGGCCAACGTCCTGACTTTC
CASSSVEGGANVLTF
>-|TRBJ1-2|TRBV4-1|few
TGCGCCAGCAGCCAAGATGTAAGGGGCGCCGCCTATGGCTACACCTTC
CASSQDVRGAAYGYTF
>-|TRBJ2-7|TRBV7-8|many
TGTGCCAGCAGCTTGGAGGACAGCGCCTACGAGCAGTACTTC
CASSLEDSAYEQYF
>TRBD2|TRBJ2-1|TRBV3-1|few
TGTGCCAGCAGCCCTGTAGGACTAGCGGGAGAAAGGGCCCGAAATGAGCAGTTCTTC
CASSPVGLAGERARNEQFF
>TRBD2|TRBJ2-5|TRBV6-5|many
TGTGCCAGCAGTTACTCGAAGCGTTTACGACTAGCGGACGGAGAGACCCAGTACTTC
CASSYSKRLRLADGETQYF
>-|TRBJ2-7|TRBV7-9|many
TGTGCCAGCAGCCTGAATACAGGGTTCTACGAGCAGTACTTC
CASSLNTGFYEQYF
>-|TRBJ2-3|TRBV3-1|few
TGTGCCAGCAGCCAAGACCGGGGACGTTCGCAGTATTTT
CASSQDRGRSQYF
>-|TRBJ2-5|TRBV6-1|many
TGTGCCAGCAGTGAAGCGCTGACCGGCCAAGAGACCCAGTACTTC
CASSEALTGQETQYF
>-|TRBJ2-7|TRBV28|-
TGTGCCAGCAGTTCCCCACGATGGAGCGAGCAGTACTTC
CASSSPRWSEQYF
>-|TRBJ2-1|TRBV6-5|many
TGTGCCAGCAGCTACGGCCGGCACCCATACAATGAGCAGTTCTTC
CASSYGRHPYNEQFF
>TRBD1|TRBJ2-5|TRBV27|-
TGTGCCAGCAGTTTATCCGGGACAGGGGTCGGGAGGGCCCAGTACTTC
CASSLSGTGVGRAQYF
>-|TRBJ1-3|TRBV6-1|many
TGTGCCAGCAGTGAAGCTGAGGGAATAACTGGAAACACCATATATTTT
CASSEAEGITGNTIYF